The rows below give T cell receptor beta chains drawn from one sample of a study of identical twins. From the 5' RACE reads, TCRdb called clonotypes with MiXCR, one entry per CDR3 protein. Here the sample spans roughly 770,000 distinct CDR3 sequences, over 15% being singletons. These sequences were also reported in another study, on T cells expressing NK-cell markers.

The source material was PBMCs. All receptors derive from a woman between 18 and 29 years old in good health. The CDR3 runs from the conserved cysteine through the conserved F or W. A D gene is named only where the DNA matches it firmly. Some rows mark clone size as missing; the rest say once, few, many or name a class of expanded clone.

TRBV12-3/TRBV12-4	NA	TRBJ2-5	many	TGTGCCAGCAGTTACGTGGAGACCCAGTACTTC	CASSYVETQYF
TRBV6-5	TRBD2	TRBJ2-3	few	TGTGCCAGCAGTTGGGCGGGGGGGGCAGATACGCAGTATTTT	CASSWAGGADTQYF
TRBV6-2/TRBV6-3	TRBD2	TRBJ2-3	many	TGTGCCAGCAGTTACTCGAGCGGGAGCGCAGATACGCAGTATTTT	CASSYSSGSADTQYF
TRBV10-3	TRBD2	TRBJ2-1	few	TGTGCCATCAGTGAAAGTAGCGGGAGGGCAAATGAGCAGTTCTTC	CAISESSGRANEQFF
TRBV7-7	NA	TRBJ2-1	few	TGTGCTAGCAGCCTCGACTATATTAATGAGCAGTTCTTC	CASSLDYINEQFF
TRBV7-8	TRBD2	TRBJ2-1	few	TGTGCCAGCACCTTTAACGGGCGGGGGACCTACAATGAGCAGTTCTTC	CASTFNGRGTYNEQFF
TRBV9	TRBD2	TRBJ2-7	NA	TGTGCCAGCAGCGCCGAAGCGGGAGGGCTTTACGAGCAGTACTTC	CASSAEAGGLYEQYF
TRBV25-1	NA	TRBJ1-1	few	TGTGCCAGCAGTGCCTGGGGGCCGAACACTGAAGCTTTCTTT	CASSAWGPNTEAFF
TRBV11-2	NA	TRBJ1-6	few	TGTGCCAGCAGCTTATCAACAGGCCCCTCACCCCTCCACTTT	CASSLSTGPSPLHF
TRBV6-5	NA	TRBJ1-1	few	TGTGCCAGCAGTTACTCACAAGGAGACACTGAAGCTTTCTTT	CASSYSQGDTEAFF
TRBV20-1	TRBD1	TRBJ1-1	few	TGCAGTGCCCAAGGGACAGGGGGGTACCGGTCCGCTGAAGCTTTCTTT	CSAQGTGGYRSAEAFF
TRBV6-5	NA	TRBJ2-7	NA	TGTGCCAGCAGTTACTCGAGGCAGGGAAGTGGCGAGCAGTACTTC	CASSYSRQGSGEQYF
TRBV12-3/TRBV12-4	NA	TRBJ1-3	NA	TGTGCCAGGACCCCCGGGGACATTGGGGACACCATATATTTT	CARTPGDIGDTIYF
TRBV6-5	NA	TRBJ2-7	many	TGTGCCAGCAGTTATACGGTTTCCCACGAGCAGTACTTC	CASSYTVSHEQYF
TRBV9	TRBD2	TRBJ2-1	NA	TGTGCCAGCAGCGTAGGGGGACTAGGCTATGAGCAGTTCTTC	CASSVGGLGYEQFF
TRBV7-8	NA	TRBJ1-2	NA	TGTGCCAGCAGCCACCGACAGAACAACTATGGCTACACCTTC	CASSHRQNNYGYTF
TRBV11-1	TRBD2	TRBJ2-1	NA	TGTGCCAGCAGCTTACGAGGGCCCACGATCCGGGAGGCTTACAATGAGCAGTTCTTC	CASSLRGPTIREAYNEQFF
TRBV12-3/TRBV12-4	TRBD1	TRBJ1-1	NA	TGTGCCAGCAGACAGGGGACGACTGAAGCTTTCTTT	CASRQGTTEAFF
TRBV7-2	NA	TRBJ2-1	many	TGTGCCAGCAGCTTAGGGACTCCTGGGCAGTTCTTC	CASSLGTPGQFF
TRBV12-3/TRBV12-4	NA	TRBJ2-1	few	TGTGCCAGCAGTTACGACAGTCATACCCAGTTCTTC	CASSYDSHTQFF
TRBV29-1	TRBD2	TRBJ2-2	NA	TGCAGCGCCCCTTCGGGAGGCGGGGAGCTGTTTTTT	CSAPSGGGELFF
TRBV10-3	NA	TRBJ2-3	few	TGTGCCATCAGTGAGAGGCATACGCAGTATTTT	CAISERHTQYF
TRBV20-1	NA	TRBJ2-3	many	TGCAGTGCTAGGAGAGGACGGACGGGAGTTGGAGCAGATACGCAGTATTTT	CSARRGRTGVGADTQYF
TRBV6-1	TRBD2	TRBJ2-3	few	TGTGCCAGCACCCTAGCGGGGGGGATAGATACGCAGTATTTT	CASTLAGGIDTQYF
TRBV5-1	TRBD2	TRBJ2-1	few	TGCGCCAGCAAATCGGAGCGGGGGCTATTTGATGAGCAGTTCTTC	CASKSERGLFDEQFF
TRBV20-1	TRBD1	TRBJ2-7	few	TGCAGTGCTAGAGGGGGAGGACGCACGACAGGGGATATCTACGAGCAGTACTTC	CSARGGGRTTGDIYEQYF
TRBV7-9	NA	TRBJ2-4	few	TGTGCCAGCAGCTATTCTGAGGAAGCCAAAAACATTCAGTACTTC	CASSYSEEAKNIQYF